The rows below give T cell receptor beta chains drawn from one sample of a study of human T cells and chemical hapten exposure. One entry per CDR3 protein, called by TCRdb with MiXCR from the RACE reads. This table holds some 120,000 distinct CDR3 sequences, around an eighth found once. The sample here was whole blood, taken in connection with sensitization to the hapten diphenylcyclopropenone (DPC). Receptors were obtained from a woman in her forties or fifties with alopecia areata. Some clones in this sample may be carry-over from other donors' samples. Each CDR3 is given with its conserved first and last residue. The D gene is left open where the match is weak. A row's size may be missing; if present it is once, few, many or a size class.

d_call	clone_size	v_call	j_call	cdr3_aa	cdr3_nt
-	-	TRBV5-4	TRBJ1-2	CASGLQGSNYGYTF	TGTGCCAGCGGCCTTCAGGGGTCGAACTATGGCTACACCTTC
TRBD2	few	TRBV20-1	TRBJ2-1	CSARSPGLAGGSSYNEQFF	TGCAGTGCTAGATCCCCGGGACTAGCGGGTGGCAGCTCCTACAATGAGCAGTTCTTC
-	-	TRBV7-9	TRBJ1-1	CASSPPAMWTEAFF	TGTGCCAGCAGCCCCCCCGCTATGTGGACTGAAGCTTTCTTT
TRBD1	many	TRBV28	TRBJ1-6	CASSPSYNRGLAYNSPLHF	TGTGCCAGCAGTCCTTCTTACAACAGGGGACTGGCCTATAATTCACCCCTCCACTTT
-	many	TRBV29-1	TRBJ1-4	CSVGSGSPNEKLFF	TGCAGCGTCGGCTCGGGAAGTCCAAATGAAAAACTGTTTTTT
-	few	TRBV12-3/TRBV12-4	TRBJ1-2	CASSRQSSSEGYTF	TGTGCCAGCAGTCGACAGTCTTCCTCAGAAGGCTACACCTTC
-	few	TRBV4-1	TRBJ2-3	CASSQGKDRGTDTQYF	TGCGCCAGCAGCCAAGGGAAGGACAGAGGCACAGATACGCAGTATTTT
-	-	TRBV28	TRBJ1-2	CASSSLPNYGYTF	TGTGCCAGCAGTTCACTTCCTAACTATGGCTACACCTTC
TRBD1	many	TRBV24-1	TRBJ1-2	CATSDEWTGRGYTF	TGTGCCACCAGTGATGAATGGACAGGGCGGGGCTACACCTTC
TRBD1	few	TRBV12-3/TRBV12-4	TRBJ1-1	CASRHRGEAFF	TGTGCCAGCAGGCACAGGGGTGAAGCTTTCTTT